This record concerns one T cell receptor beta chain sequence. As yet, its antigen is unknown. The sample belongs to a study of shared clonotypes between healthy human individuals. Broader study findings: The rarefaction results pointed to incomplete sorted-subset sequencing despite large depth.

Profiled with immunoSEQ multiplex PCR; TCRdb holds only in-frame clones, not every one. The repertoire holds 2 million to 2.5 million clones, 92% seen once, with approximately 0.41% in the top ten. V was pared by 1 base and J by 3 bases, with 18 bases between. The germline V gene has CDR1 SGHNT and CDR2 YENEEA. This CDR3 region has 17 residues. The TCR sequence derives from a man between 18 and 35 years old in good health. Some clones in this sample may be carry-over from other donors' samples. The chain is built from TRBV11-3 and TRBJ2-5; weak D call: TRBD2 (7 bases). Sequenced input: naive CD4+ T cells from PBMCs. The subset denotes: CD45RA+ positively selected. The CDR3 loop is CASSLALWGGGEETQYF. DNA for the CDR3: TGTGCCAGCAGCTTAGCCCTCTGGGGGGGCGGGGAAGAGACCCAGTACTTC. Looking up the rest from reference TRBV11-3 and TRBJ2-5 gives the full variable domain: EAGVVQSPRYKIIEKKQPVAFWCNPISGHNTLYWYLQNLGQGPELLIRYENEEAVDDSQLPKDRFSAERLKGVDSTLKIQPAELGDSAVYLCASSLALWGGGEETQYFGPGTRLLVL.